This note documents a single TCR beta chain sequence. Its antigen target is currently unknown. Base qualities are not recorded, but no much larger clone differs from it by a single base. The library relied on the immunoSEQ multiplex PCR assay. The multiplex PCR relied on a mix of 60 forward primers for TCR Vbeta segments and 13 reverse primers for TCR Jbeta segments. The CDR3 region of rearranged TCR beta genes was amplified from genomic DNA with a multiplex PCR assay. On the Illumina HiSeq System, the amplified TCR beta libraries were sequenced as 87-base-pair reads. The original methods were these. Across the 600 to 700 repertoires, a later analysis counted 80 million or so unique TCR beta chains, about 10 million of which were shared by at least two donors. Raw reads were error-corrected and collapsed into unique sequences with a nearest-neighbor algorithm that merged closely related sequences to remove PCR and sequencing errors. CDR3 sequences were aligned to IMGT reference sequences to assign V, D and J gene segments. For a sequence to be retained, a match of at least six nucleotides to both a V gene segment and a J gene segment was required. A rearrangement counted as productive if the CDR3 had no stop codons and remained in frame with V and J, and every other rearrangement counted as non-productive. CDR3 was defined according to IMGT convention as the region running from the second conserved V-encoded cysteine to the conserved J-encoded phenylalanine. The earlier analysis of a few hundred of the donors excluded any sequence lacking an unambiguous match to a single V gene segment. An earlier analysis of 500 to 700 of the donors classified V segments as functional when productive rearrangements were above 56.7% and as segregating when the standard deviation between donors was above 5%. A statistical classification framework was built to diagnose cytomegalovirus status from the catalog of TCR beta chain sequences. A later analysis assigned V and J genes by comparing TCR nucleotide sequences with IMGT/GENE-DB human TR gene sequences. In a later analysis, CDR3 sequences and most-parsimonious VDJ recombination scenarios were assigned using the TCRdist pipeline. In a later analysis, every TCR beta chain was defined by the combination of its CDR3 amino acid sequence and its V-gene family, and reads without a unique V-gene family were dropped. As a way to deal with suspected cross-contamination and a sequencing artifact, a later analysis dropped roughly 600 nucleotide sequences that were highly shared and had low generation probability. For each public chain, a later analysis derived a clonal expansion index from normalized ranks of inferred template counts within each repertoire. In a later analysis, generation probabilities were computed using a VDJ recombination model fitted to out-of-frame rearrangements, and the results were checked against IGoR. In a later analysis, TCR-TCR, TCR-HLA and TCR-CMV co-occurrence was scored with hypergeometric tests, and a repertoire-size bias correction was applied to TCR pairs. To estimate false discovery rates, a later analysis permuted the HLA or CMV assignments 20 times. In a later analysis, co-occurring TCRs were grouped using DBSCAN, and TCRdist sequence similarity was added for clustering within HLA-allele-positive subsets. For co-occurrence clustering, repertoires with fewer than 30,000 or more than 120,000 public chains were excluded, along with roughly 5 repertoires with anomalous nucleotide sharing. The source is immuneACCESS, and TCRdb retained only in-frame sequences with V and J called. Part of the clones is not carried over; for the studies checked, unresolved V genes explain less than half of this, and the remainder is unexplained. V and J calls and clone size are given by that table; D and trimming were obtained from the DNA. The sample records approximately 170,000 clones, around 76% of which are singletons. The leading ten clones occupy roughly 0.99% of the sample.

The cohort comprised 670 or so healthy bone marrow donors. Cohort members were all nominally healthy when sampled, although unrecorded immune exposures were likely present. The donor was CMV seronegative and belonged to the group of 352 seronegative cohort members. Every donor gave a peripheral blood sample, and the peripheral blood mononuclear cells from that sample were used for TCR beta sequencing. The Qiagen DNeasy Blood Extraction Kit was used to extract genomic DNA from the blood cell samples. The germline V gene provides CDR1 MDHEN and CDR2 SYDVKM. The CDR3 has 12 amino acids, counting the end cysteine and phenylalanine. Only the CDR3 portion is preserved as DNA: 36 bases, with reading frame beginning at the first base. V is shortened by 10 bases, J by 2 bases, and the region joining them spans 12 bases. The source of the sample is a study of cytomegalovirus exposure and HLA in healthy donors (dated by TCRdb to between 2016 and 2019). As for the study more broadly: An earlier analysis of fewer than 750 of the donors reported around 280 Gb of sequence data and around 120 million unique TCR beta sequences obtained from some 170 million T cells. Roughly 300 gigabases of sequencing data and tens of millions of unique TCR sequences were included in an early release covering several hundred HLA-typed donors. Among the roughly 410 genotyped donors, about 83% belonged to the genetic ancestry cluster associated with self-reported Caucasian donors. The study was designed to test whether signatures of past pathogen exposure could be identified by cataloging public T cell receptors. The T cell repertoires of several hundred subjects were profiled by immunosequencing and related to cytomegalovirus serostatus. A separate validation cohort of over 95 different subjects was used in addition to the approximately 670-subject first cohort. The study combined high-throughput TCR immunosequencing, statistical association of individual TCRs with disease status, and machine learning to predict cytomegalovirus infection status. In a later analysis, previously published TCR beta repertoires from 666 donors were re-analyzed and high-resolution HLA genotyping was added so that TCR occurrence patterns could be studied. The later analysis used no new phenotypic data to find candidate immune exposures, relying instead on TCR beta sequences and their occurrence across donors. An earlier analysis of approximately 580 of the donors used high-throughput TCR beta sequencing to judge whether each TCR beta V gene segment behaved as functional or pseudogenic. Donor age, sex, ethnicity and CMV serostatus were compiled alongside the repertoire data. In a later genetic analysis, genome-wide SNP genotypes for about three fifths of the 666 donors were used, and that subset was treated as a discovery cohort. All discovery cohort repertoires had been generated on a single sequencing platform. Class I and class II HLA loci were covered by the typing at four-digit resolution. The number of typed donors differed by locus: about 620-630 for A, B, C, DRB1 and DQB1; approximately 520 for DQA1; 600 to 610 for DPA1; and some 470 for DPB1. Four or five DR-DQ haplotypes were handled as single units for association and clustering because linkage in the cohort was strong. On average, roughly 200,000 unique TCR beta nucleotide sequences were sequenced per donor among 300 to 500 genotyped donors of the cohort, with 15% to 20% of those sequences being non-productive. Paper-wide results and their limitations: In this cohort, only TCR beta chains were sequenced, and detectable features were limited by the absence of alpha or paired-chain data. Immune exposure information for the cohort was limited to CMV serostatus. While some public TCRs were present in many individuals, most TCR sequences turned up only very rarely across donors. A cluster of highly shared sequence variants was judged likely to be a technical artifact of the sequencing pipeline. The study listed 150 to 200 TCR beta chains as associated with cytomegalovirus. The authors suggested that the approach could potentially be generalized to other disease states and immunological phenotypes. A further reported finding was that TCR beta sequences accurately predicted the HLA-A and HLA-B alleles for most subjects in the first cohort. In an earlier analysis of some 640 of the donors, most TCR beta V segments were observed in productive rearrangements about 87% or about 30% of the time, broadly matching IMGT annotations. Compared with the approximately 710-donor mean, donors in an Asian-associated ancestry cluster had fewer N-insertions in productive TCRs, according to a later genetic analysis. In a later analysis, over 15,000 TCR beta sequences were associated with specific HLA alleles at a false discovery rate of 0.05. Compared with equally common non-associated chains, HLA-associated TCR beta chains in a later analysis were more clonally expanded and had lower generation probabilities. Roughly uniform sequencing depth across donors was assumed in presence/absence analyses, although this assumption may not hold. Linkage disequilibrium might explain the correlated functional status among segregating V segments, but an unknown experimental factor could not be excluded. When HLA alleles, especially DR and DQ, strongly co-occurred, TCR associations were difficult to assign to individual alleles. According to a later analysis, most CMV-associated TCR beta chains appeared to be HLA-restricted, and the HLA associations seemed to be driven largely by CMV exposure. Because counts were too low, about 18 rarely observed V segments, including chromosome 9 orphons, were left out of the earlier analysis of some 600 of the donors. In vitro tests confirmed that three of the cytomegalovirus-associated TCR beta chains recognize cytomegalovirus antigens. Some IMGT-functional V segments, including TRBV6-2 and TRBV6-3, could not be distinguished by the 87-base-pair reads and were therefore excluded. A later analysis reported that several top co-occurrence clusters appeared linked to parvovirus B19, influenza, CMV and Epstein-Barr virus. A later genetic analysis associated a missense DCLRE1C variant with V-gene and J-gene trimming of TCR beta chains, and an independent cohort replicated the association. The classifier was reported to diagnose cytomegalovirus status with high specificity and sensitivity in both the original and validation cohorts. According to a later analysis, TCR association rates differed among HLA loci, with DRB1 alleles showing the most associated TCRs and HLA-C alleles showing the fewest. Because some donors lacked HLA typing at each locus, the association tests relied only on the typed subset.

In this chain, TRBV28 is recombined with TRBJ2-7; a weak D assignment points to TRBD2 (5 bases agree). Material for sequencing was PBMCs. This receptor was obtained from a woman aged 40 to 50 in good health and CMV-seronegative. The DNA sequence is as follows: TGTGCCACCTCGGTGACTACCTACGAGCAGTACTTC. Its amino acids are CATSVTTYEQYF. The full variable domain, with segments outside the CDR3 supplied by the reference TRBV28 and TRBJ2-7 proteins, appears as DVKVTQSSRYLVKRTGEKVFLECVQDMDHENMFWYRQDPGLGLRLIYFSYDVKMKEKGDIPEGYSVSREKKERFSLILESASTNQTSMYLCATSVTTYEQYFGPGTRLTVT.